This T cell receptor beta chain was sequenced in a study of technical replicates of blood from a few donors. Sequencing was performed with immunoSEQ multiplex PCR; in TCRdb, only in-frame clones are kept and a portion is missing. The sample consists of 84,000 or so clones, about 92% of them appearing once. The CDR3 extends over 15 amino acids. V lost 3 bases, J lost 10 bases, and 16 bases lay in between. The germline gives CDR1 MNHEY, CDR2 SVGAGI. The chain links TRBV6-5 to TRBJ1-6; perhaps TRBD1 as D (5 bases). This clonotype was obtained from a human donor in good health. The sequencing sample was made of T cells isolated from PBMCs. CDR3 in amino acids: CASSYGAVGKSPLHF. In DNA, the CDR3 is TGTGCCAGCAGTTATGGGGCGGTTGGGAAGTCACCCCTCCACTTT.